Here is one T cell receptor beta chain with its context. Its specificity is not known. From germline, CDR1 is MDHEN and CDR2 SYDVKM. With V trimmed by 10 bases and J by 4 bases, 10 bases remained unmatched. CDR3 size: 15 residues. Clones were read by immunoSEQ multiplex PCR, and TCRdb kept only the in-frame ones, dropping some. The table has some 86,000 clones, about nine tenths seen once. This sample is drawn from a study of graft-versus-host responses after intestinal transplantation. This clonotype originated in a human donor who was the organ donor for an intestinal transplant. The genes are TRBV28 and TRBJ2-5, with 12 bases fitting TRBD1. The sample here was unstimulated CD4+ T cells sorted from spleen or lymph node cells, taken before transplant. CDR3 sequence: CATTSGQGAGETQYF. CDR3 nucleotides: TGTGCCACCACCTCGGGACAGGGGGCGGGAGAGACCCAGTACTTC.